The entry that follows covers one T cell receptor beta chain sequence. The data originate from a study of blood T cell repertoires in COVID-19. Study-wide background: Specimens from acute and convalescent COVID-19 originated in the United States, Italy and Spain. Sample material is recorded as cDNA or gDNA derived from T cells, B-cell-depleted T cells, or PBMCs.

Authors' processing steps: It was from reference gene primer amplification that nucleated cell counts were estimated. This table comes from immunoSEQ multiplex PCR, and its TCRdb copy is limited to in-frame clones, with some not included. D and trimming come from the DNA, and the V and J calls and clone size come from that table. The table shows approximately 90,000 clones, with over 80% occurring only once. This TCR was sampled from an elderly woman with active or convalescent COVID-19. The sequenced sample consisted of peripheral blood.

As DNA, the CDR3 is TGTGCCAGTAGTACTCGGAGGGGGAACACTGAAGCTTTCTTT. This sequence encodes CASSTRRGNTEAFF. The chain recombines TRBV19 with TRBJ1-1; D perhaps matches TRBD1 (5 bases). This CDR3 has 14 amino acids. Germline lookup yields CDR1 LNHDA and CDR2 SQIVND (reference sequence). V gave up 4 bases and J gave up 1 base, with 10 bases separating them. The full variable domain, its missing parts supplied by reference TRBV19 and TRBJ1-1, is DGGITQSPKYLFRKEGQNVTLSCEQNLNHDAMYWYRQDPGQGLRLIYYSQIVNDFQKGDIAEGYSVSREKKESFPLTVTSAQKNPTAFYLCASSTRRGNTEAFFGQGTRLTVV.